This T cell receptor beta chain stems from a study of blood T cell repertoires in COVID-19. Background on the study: Samples representing acute and convalescent COVID-19 were sourced from the United States, Italy and Spain. The analysed material was cDNA or gDNA that came from T cells, B-cell-depleted T cells, or PBMCs.

The germline V gene encodes CDR1 MDHEN and CDR2 SYDVKM. V gave up 5 bases and J gave up 8 bases, with 9 bases separating them. The CDR3 totals 12 residues. Before being deemed recovered, Cohort 3 donors had two negative PCRs, clearance, or symptom resolution. Per the original methods: Reference gene primer amplification gave estimated nucleated cell counts. The repertoire was sequenced with immunoSEQ multiplex PCR; TCRdb's copy has only in-frame clones and lacks some. V and J calls and clone size are as listed in that table; D and trimming were resolved from the DNA. Of a few hundred thousand clones in the sample, 88% were seen once.

J is TRBJ1-4 and V is TRBV28; no clear D gene. Sequencing input: PBMCs or T cells enriched from blood (not recorded which). The origin of this receptor is a woman aged 30 to 39 who had recovered from COVID-19. The CDR3: CASSIGGEKLFF. For the CDR3, the DNA is TGTGCCAGCAGTATTGGCGGAGAAAAACTGTTTTTT.